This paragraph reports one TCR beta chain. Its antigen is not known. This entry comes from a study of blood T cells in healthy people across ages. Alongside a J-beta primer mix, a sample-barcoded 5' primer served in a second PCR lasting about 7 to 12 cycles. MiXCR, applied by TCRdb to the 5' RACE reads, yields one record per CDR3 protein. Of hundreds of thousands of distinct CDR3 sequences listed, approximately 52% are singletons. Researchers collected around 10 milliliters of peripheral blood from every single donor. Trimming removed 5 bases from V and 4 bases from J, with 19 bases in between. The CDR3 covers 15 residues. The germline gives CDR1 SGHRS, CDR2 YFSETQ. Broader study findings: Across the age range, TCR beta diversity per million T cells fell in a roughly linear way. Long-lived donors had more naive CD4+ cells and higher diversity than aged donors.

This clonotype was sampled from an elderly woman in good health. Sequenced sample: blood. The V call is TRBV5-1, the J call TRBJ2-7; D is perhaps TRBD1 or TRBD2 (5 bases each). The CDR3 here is CASRFEGTSWYEQYF. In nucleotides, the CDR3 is TGCGCCAGCAGATTCGAGGGGACCTCCTGGTACGAGCAGTACTTC. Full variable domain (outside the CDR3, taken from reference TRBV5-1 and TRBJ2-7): KAGVTQTPRYLIKTRGQQVTLSCSPISGHRSVSWYQQTPGQGLQFLFEYFSETQRNKGNFPGRFSGRQFSNSRSEMNVSTLELGDSALYLCASRFEGTSWYEQYFGPGTRLTVT.